This T cell receptor beta chain was found in a study of blood T cells in healthy people across ages. Donors ranged from roughly 6 to 100 years old and were healthy Caucasians in Russia. At least 6 million PBMCs were isolated per sample. Per germline, CDR1 LGHNA and CDR2 YSLEER. CDR3 length equals 15 residues. V lost 0 bases to trimming and J lost 3 bases; unmatched junction nucleotides: 3. Primers used in a second PCR of about 7 to 12 cycles were a sample-barcoded 5' primer and a J-beta primer mix. TCRdb itself ran the 5' RACE reads through MiXCR, one entry per CDR3 protein. The sample has some 800,000 distinct CDR3 sequences; more than 40% are singletons. On this clonotype itself: Its antigen is as yet unknown.

The study's findings and limits: Unsorted PBMC material precluded a definitive naive versus antigen-experienced comparison.

This rearrangement joins TRBV4-3 to TRBJ2-3, with 7 nucleotides matching TRBD1. This TCR derives from a man aged 55 to 70 in good health. Sequences were obtained from blood. CDR3 in amino acids: CASSQERGLTDTQYF. In DNA form, the CDR3 reads TGCGCCAGCAGCCAAGAGAGGGGGCTGACAGATACGCAGTATTTT.